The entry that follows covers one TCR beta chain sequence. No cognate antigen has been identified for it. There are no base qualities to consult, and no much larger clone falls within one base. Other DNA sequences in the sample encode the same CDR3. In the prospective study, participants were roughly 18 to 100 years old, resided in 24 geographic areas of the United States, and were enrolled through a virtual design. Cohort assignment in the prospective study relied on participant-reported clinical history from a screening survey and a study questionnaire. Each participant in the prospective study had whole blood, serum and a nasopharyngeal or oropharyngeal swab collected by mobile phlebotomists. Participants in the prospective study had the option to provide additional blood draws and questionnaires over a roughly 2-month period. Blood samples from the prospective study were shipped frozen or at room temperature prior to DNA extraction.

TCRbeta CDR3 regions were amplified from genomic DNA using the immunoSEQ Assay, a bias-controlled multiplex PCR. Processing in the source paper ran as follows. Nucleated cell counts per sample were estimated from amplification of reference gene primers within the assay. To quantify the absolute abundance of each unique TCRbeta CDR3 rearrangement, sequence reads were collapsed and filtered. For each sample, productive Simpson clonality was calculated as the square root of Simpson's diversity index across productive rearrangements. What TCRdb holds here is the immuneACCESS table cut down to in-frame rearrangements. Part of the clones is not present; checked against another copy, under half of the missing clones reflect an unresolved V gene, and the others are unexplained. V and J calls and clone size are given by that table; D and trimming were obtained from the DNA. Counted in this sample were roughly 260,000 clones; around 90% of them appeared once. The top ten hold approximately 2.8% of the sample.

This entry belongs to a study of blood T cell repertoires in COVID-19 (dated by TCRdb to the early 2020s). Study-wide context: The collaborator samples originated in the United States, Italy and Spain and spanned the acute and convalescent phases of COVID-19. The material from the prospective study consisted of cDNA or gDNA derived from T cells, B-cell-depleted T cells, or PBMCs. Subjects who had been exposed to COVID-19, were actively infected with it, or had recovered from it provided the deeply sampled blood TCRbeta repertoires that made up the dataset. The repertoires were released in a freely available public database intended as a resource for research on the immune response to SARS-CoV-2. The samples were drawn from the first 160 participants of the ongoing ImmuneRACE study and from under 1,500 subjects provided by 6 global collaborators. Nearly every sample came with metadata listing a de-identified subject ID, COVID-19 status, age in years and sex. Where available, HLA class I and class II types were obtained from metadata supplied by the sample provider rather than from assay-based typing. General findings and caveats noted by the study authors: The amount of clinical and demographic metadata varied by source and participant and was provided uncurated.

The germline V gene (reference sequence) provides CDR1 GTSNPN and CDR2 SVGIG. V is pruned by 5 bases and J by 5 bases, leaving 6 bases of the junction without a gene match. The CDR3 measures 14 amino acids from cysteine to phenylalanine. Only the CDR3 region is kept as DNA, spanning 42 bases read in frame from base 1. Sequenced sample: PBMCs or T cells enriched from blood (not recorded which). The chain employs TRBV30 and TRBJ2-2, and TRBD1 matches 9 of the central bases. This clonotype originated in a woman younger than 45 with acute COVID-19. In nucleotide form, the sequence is TGTGCCTGGCGCGTCGGACAGGGGACCGGGGAGCTGTTTTTT. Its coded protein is CAWRVGQGTGELFF.